The 23 T cell receptor beta chains listed next were all sequenced from one sample in a study of regulatory T cells in long-lasting Graves disease (dated by TCRdb to the early 2020s). Receptor libraries were prepared by multiplex PCR. Sequenced on an Illumina HiSeq 4000. iRepertoire HTBI primers and Arm-PCR amplification of CDR3 regions were used to construct TCR beta libraries. TCRdb cleaned the public reads at Q25 with fastp, built clones with MiXCR and kept in-frame beta chains. Rows merge per CDR3 protein into single entries with the most common DNA and genes. This sample lists around 360,000 distinct CDR3 sequences; around 15% were detected once. The top ten clones comprise roughly 21% of the sample. The sample's time point label, in plain terms: newly diagnosed GD, antithyroid drugs for less than 3 months. RNA was extracted from PBMCs in TRIzol for both TCR sequencing and RNA sequencing. This sample also belongs to another study, concerning T cells in Graves' hyperthyroidism and ophthalmopathy.

Sample: peripheral blood mononuclear cells (PBMCs), taken at new diagnosis, from a patient treated with antithyroid drugs. Receptors originate from a young woman with Graves disease. Donor details come from another sample of the same person, matched by shared clones.

The sample holds many counts of this clonotype. V usage is TRBV5-1 and J usage is TRBJ2-3; 8 bases agree with TRBD2. The CDR3 spans 17 residues. From germline, CDR1 is SGHRS and CDR2 YFSETQ. V lost 4 bases and J lost 2; bases outside the gene matches: 12. In DNA form, the CDR3 reads TGCGCCAGCAGCCCTGGAGGGCTAGCGGGTCCCACAGATACGCAGTATTTT. This encodes CASSPGGLAGPTDTQYF.

The rearrangement joins TRBV2 to TRBJ1-6, with D maybe TRBD1 (5 bases). CDR1 and CDR2 from the germline V gene are SNHLY and FYNNEI. With 4 bases removed from V and 7 bases from J, the gap between germline ends came to 11 bases. This CDR3 is 14 amino acids long. CDR3 bases: TGTGCCAGCAGTGGGGGGACTCCCAATTCACCCCTCCACTTT. It specifies CASSGGTPNSPLHF.

The chain couples TRBV3-1 to TRBJ2-2; TRBD2 matches 8 bases. Germline-derived CDR1 and CDR2 are LGHDT and YNNKEL (reference sequence). The CDR3 extends over 18 amino acids. The trim removed 3 bases at V and 6 bases at J, leaving 15 bases unmatched. CDR3 sequence reads: CASSHLDRWTSYAGELFF. CDR3 coding DNA: TGTGCCAGCAGCCATCTCGACCGTTGGACTAGCTACGCCGGGGAGCTGTTTTTT. Looking up the rest from reference TRBV3-1 and TRBJ2-2 gives the full variable domain: DTAVSQTPKYLVTQMGNDKSIKCEQNLGHDTMYWYKQDSKKFLKIMFSYNNKELIINETVPNRFSPKSPDKAHLNLHINSLELGDSAVYFCASSHLDRWTSYAGELFFGEGSRLTVL.

In its sample, this clonotype was seen once. The CDR3 DNA is TGTGCCAGCTCACCATCGGGGGCCGAGACCCAGTACTTC. Its translation is CASSPSGAETQYF. This chain connects TRBV18 to TRBJ2-5; D is possibly TRBD1 or TRBD2 (6 bases each). Per the germline V gene, CDR1 is KGHSH and CDR2 is LQKENI. The CDR3 is made up of 13 amino acids. Trimming stripped 2 bases from V and 5 bases from J, with 9 bases between.

Points on this clonotype: One base away lies a much larger clone, so this may be a sequencing read error. V and J are TRBV20-1 and TRBJ2-7, with a weak D call TRBD2 (5 bases). Per the germline V gene, CDR1 is DFQATT and CDR2 is SNEGSKA (reference sequence). CDR3 length equals 16 residues. CDR3 DNA sequence: TGCAGTGCTAGAGATGGGAAGCGGCGTGGCGGGTCCGAGCGGTACTTC. The encoded protein is CSARDGKRRGGSERYF.

In its sample, this clonotype was seen a few times. The chain combines TRBV24-1 with TRBJ1-5, with 9 nucleotides matching TRBD1. With V trimmed by 3 bases and J by 7 bases, 3 bases remained unmatched. CDR1 is KGHDR and CDR2 is SFDVKD in the germline V gene. CDR3 length: 14 residues. CDR3 protein: CATSDHTGGQPQHF. As DNA, the CDR3 is TGTGCCACCAGTGATCATACAGGGGGCCAGCCCCAGCATTTT.

Turning to this clonotype: With a much larger clone just one base away, this may be a read error. The missing conserved phenylalanine or tryptophan at the end of this CDR3 makes a read error likely. The genes are TRBV20-1 and TRBJ1-2; D may be TRBD1 (5 bases). This CDR3 spans 11 amino acids. Germline V gives CDR1 DFQATT, CDR2 SNEGSKA (reference sequence). CDR3 DNA: TGCAGCGCCCGGGGGGTGTTAGGCTACACCTTA. Amino acid sequence: CSARGVLGYTL.

The V gene is TRBV4-1, the J gene TRBJ2-2; 7 nucleotides line up with TRBD1. The V segment lost 1 base and the J segment 5 bases; nucleotides outside the gene matches: 10. Germline V CDR1 and CDR2: MGHRA, YSYEKL. The CDR3 contains 17 residues. The CDR3 protein is CASSQGWGPGGTGELFF. As DNA, the CDR3 is TGCGCCAGCAGCCAAGGTTGGGGGCCAGGGGGAACCGGGGAGCTGTTTTTT.

There are many counts of this clonotype. V is TRBV3-1 and J is TRBJ1-1; 8 nucleotides align to TRBD1. The V segment lost 4 bases and the J segment 5 bases; nucleotides outside the gene matches: 9. The germline V gene encodes CDR1 LGHDT and CDR2 YNNKEL (reference sequence). CDR3 length equals 15 residues. The CDR3 DNA is TGTGCCAGCAGCCTGAGCCAGGGGGCGGGTACTGAAGCTTTCTTT. Translated, it gives CASSLSQGAGTEAFF.

With respect to this clonotype: One base away lies a much larger clone, so this may be a sequencing read error. This chain uses TRBV6-2 or TRBV6-3 with TRBJ2-1, with unresolved D. Per the germline V gene, CDR1 is MNHEY and CDR2 is SVGEGT. The length of the CDR3 is 15 residues. The CDR3 coding sequence is TGTGCCAGCACCCCGAAGAGTGGATTCGACAATGAGCGGTTCTTC. As protein: CASTPKSGFDNERFF.

In its sample, this clonotype was seen many times. The chain has TRBV2 and TRBJ2-3, with 9 bases that match TRBD1. Germline CDR1 is SNHLY and CDR2 is FYNNEI. The CDR3 loop spans 15 amino acids. V lost 5 bases and J lost 6; bases outside the gene matches: 9. The chain's CDR3 is CASSSQQGASDTQYF. DNA for the CDR3: TGTGCCAGCAGTTCTCAACAGGGGGCAAGTGATACGCAGTATTTT.

This clonotype was counted between two and nine times. This sequence joins TRBV9 and TRBJ2-7; the match to TRBD2 covers 7 bases. The CDR3 length is 15 residues. Germline V gives CDR1 SGDLS, CDR2 YYNGEE. With V trimmed by 0 bases and J by 0 bases, 3 bases remained unmatched. The CDR3 region has the DNA TGTGCCAGCAGCGTAGTTAGCGGGCCCTCCTACGAGCAGTACTTC. This sequence encodes CASSVVSGPSYEQYF.

This clonotype has just a few counts. The chain employs TRBV4-1 and TRBJ2-7, with D possibly matching TRBD1 (7 bases). This CDR3 contains 16 residues. Germline CDR1 and CDR2: MGHRA and YSYEKL. Trimming left V 3 bases short and J 3 bases short, with 18 bases between. CDR3 nucleotide sequence: TGCGCCAGCAGCCATGGAGGGGACAGCTCCTACTACGAGCAGTACTTC. It yields the protein CASSHGGDSSYYEQYF.

This clonotype has a count of ten or more. The chain recombines TRBV30 with TRBJ1-2, with no clear D. Germline CDR1 is GTSNPN and CDR2 is SVGIG (reference sequence). Trimming stripped 1 base from V and 8 bases from J, with 8 bases between. The length of the CDR3 is 11 residues. This CDR3 is CAWSAGWGYTF. DNA for the CDR3: TGTGCCTGGAGTGCCGGCTGGGGCTACACCTTC.

The chain links TRBV28 to TRBJ2-1; D is uncertain. Germline V gives CDR1 MDHEN, CDR2 SYDVKM. The CDR3 totals 12 residues. The V end lost 5 bases, the J end lost 8 bases, and 10 bases lay between the germline ends. The CDR3 sequence: CASSGIRYEQFF. The CDR3, as DNA: TGTGCCAGCAGTGGGATAAGGTATGAGCAGTTCTTC.

This clonotype was counted ten times or more. V and J are TRBV5-1 and TRBJ1-1; TRBD1 agrees at 7 bases. This CDR3 spans 15 amino acids. The ends lost 5 bases at V and 0 bases at J; junction bases unmatched: 7. The germline V gene has CDR1 SGHRS and CDR2 YFSETQ. The CDR3 region has the DNA TGCGCCAGCAGAGACCAGACAGGGATGAACACTGAAGCTTTCTTT. It is translated as CASRDQTGMNTEAFF.

This clonotype came up many times. V and J are TRBV18 and TRBJ1-2; D may be TRBD1 (5 bases). The V end lost 3 bases, the J end lost 0 bases, and 11 bases lay between the germline ends. The CDR3 runs to 15 residues. The germline V gene encodes CDR1 KGHSH and CDR2 LQKENI. As DNA, the CDR3 is TGTGCCAGCTCACCTGGGGCCACAGCTAACTATGGCTACACCTTC. This sequence encodes CASSPGATANYGYTF.

This clonotype has only a few counts. The chain uses TRBV19 and TRBJ2-7; 8 nucleotides match TRBD1. Germline CDR1 is LNHDA and CDR2 is SQIVND (reference sequence). V dropped 4 bases and J dropped 4; count of bases not matched to a gene: 9. This CDR3 has 15 amino acids. The CDR3 here is CASSSGQGVLYEQYF. The CDR3 nucleotides read TGTGCCAGTAGTAGCGGACAGGGAGTCTTGTACGAGCAGTACTTC.

This clonotype turned up a few times. The chain is built from TRBV20-1 and TRBJ2-5, with unresolved D. Germline loops: CDR1 DFQATT, CDR2 SNEGSKA (reference sequence). V gave up 3 bases and J gave up 5 bases, with 16 bases separating them. CDR3 length: 14 amino acids. For the CDR3, the DNA is TGCAGTGCTAGTTTCATGGACCCATTGGAGACCCAGTACTTC. This translates into CSASFMDPLETQYF.

This clonotype was detected many times. The J gene is TRBJ1-1, the V gene TRBV20-1; no definite D call. This CDR3 is built from 12 residues. Trimming left V 3 bases short and J 1 base short, with 6 bases between. CDR1 and CDR2 (germline): DFQATT, SNEGSKA (reference sequence). The CDR3 coding sequence is TGCAGTGCTAGCTGGTGGAACACTGAAGCTTTCTTT. It encodes CSASWWNTEAFF.

This clonotype was seen ten or more times. The chain carries TRBV18 and TRBJ1-1; tentatively, D is TRBD1 (6 bases). CDR3 length: 14 residues. V was cut by 5 bases and J by 1 base, with 11 bases left in between. Germline loops: CDR1 KGHSH, CDR2 LQKENI. The CDR3 region is CASSAQGENTEAFF. CDR3 bases: TGTGCCAGCTCAGCACAGGGTGAGAACACTGAAGCTTTCTTT.

This clonotype has ten or more counts. This chain joins TRBV7-2 and TRBJ2-1, with 9 bases identical to TRBD2. This CDR3 has 15 amino acids. Germline V gene lookup returns CDR1 SGHTA and CDR2 FQGNSA. Unmatched junction bases numbered 4, after V lost 0 bases and J lost 7 bases. In DNA, the CDR3 is TGTGCCAGCAGCTTAGCGGGGACTAGCCGGAATGAGCAGTTCTTC. Translating gives CASSLAGTSRNEQFF.

This clonotype has ten or more counts. The chain combines TRBV6-5 with TRBJ2-1; D perhaps matches TRBD2 (5 bases). This CDR3 region has 17 residues. CDR1 is MNHEY and CDR2 is SVGAGI in the germline V gene. Deletions cut 0 bases from V and 4 bases from J, with 16 bases between. CDR3 loop: CASSYSPSSGLYNEQFF. DNA of the CDR3: TGTGCCAGCAGTTACTCGCCCTCGTCGGGATTATACAATGAGCAGTTCTTC.